This TCR beta chain was observed in a study of cytomegalovirus exposure and HLA in healthy donors. Looking at the study overall: Clustering assigned approximately 79% of the approximately 400 genotyped donors to the Caucasian-associated ancestry cluster.

With 60 Vbeta and 13 Jbeta primers, the PCR was carried out. This table comes from immunoSEQ multiplex PCR, and its TCRdb copy is limited to in-frame clones, with some not included. Among under 55,000 clones listed, more than 65% were seen once. General observations from the study: Equally common other TCR beta chains were less clonally expanded than HLA-associated ones, a later analysis found. No immune exposure information besides CMV serostatus was available. TCR beta chains numbering roughly 150 were designated cytomegalovirus-associated.

The length of the CDR3 is 13 residues. The V gene's germline CDR1 is MDHEN and CDR2 SYDVKM. J gave up 2 bases and V 6 bases, and 3 bases lay outside the gene matches. Of note for this clone: Its antigen is not known.

J is TRBJ2-5 and V is TRBV28; 7 bases are a match to TRBD2. The sequenced sample consisted of PBMCs. The source is a woman between 45 and 65 years old in good health and CMV-seronegative. CDR3 DNA: TGTGCCAGCAGCCGACTAGCTCAAGAGACCCAGTACTTC. Translated, it gives CASSRLAQETQYF.